These 8 T cell receptor beta chains were all obtained from the same sample, sequenced in a study of post-analysis software for immune sequencing data. The antigens these receptors bind are not known. Points from the study as a whole: Patients used about five TRBV segments, including TRBV5-6, TRBV5-1 and TRBV20-1, more often than controls.

Unique molecular identifiers tagged the TCR beta cDNA libraries. TCRdb used MiXCR to reprocess the PCR reads, holding one entry per CDR3 protein. Found here are around 710,000 distinct CDR3 sequences, around 45% of them singletons; the top ten hold approximately 4.4%. Sequencing was performed on blood. The receptors originated from a girl aged 10 to 17 with multiple sclerosis.

DNA of the CDR3: TGTGCCAGCAGTTACGAGCCCAAGGGGGAAAAACTGTTTTTT. This encodes CASSYEPKGEKLFF. V usage is TRBV6-5 and J usage is TRBJ1-4; D might be TRBD1 (5 bases). Trimming removed 2 bases from V and 8 bases from J, with 12 bases in between. The germline V gene has CDR1 MNHEY and CDR2 SVGAGI. The CDR3 sequence is 14 residues long.

In this sample, this clonotype turned up once. The genes are TRBV6-5 and TRBJ2-4; possible D gene TRBD1, 6 bases. Germline V lookup: CDR1 MNHEY, CDR2 SVGAGI. CDR3 size: 15 residues. Trimming took 5 bases from V and 8 from J, leaving 19 bases between them. CDR3 sequence (DNA): TGTGCCAGCAGTCTTGGACAGTCCTCGGGTGACATTCAGTACTTC. As protein: CASSLGQSSGDIQYF.

The V call is TRBV27, the J call TRBJ2-1, with TRBD2 matching 11 bases. The CDR3 is 16 amino acids. In germline, CDR1 is MNHEY, CDR2 SMNVEV (reference sequence). Trimming took 5 bases from V and 2 from J; bases not matched to a gene: 5. The CDR3 bases are TGTGCCAGCAGTCCCACGACTAGCGGGGCCTACAATGAGCAGTTCTTC. It is translated as CASSPTTSGAYNEQFF.

This clonotype occurred a few times. The CDR3 region has the DNA TGTGCCAGCGGGACAGGGGTGAGCAATCAGCCCCAGCATTTT. It yields the protein CASGTGVSNQPQHF. This chain uses TRBV7-8 with TRBJ1-5, with 10 bases that match TRBD1. Per germline, CDR1 SGHVS and CDR2 FQNEAQ. The CDR3 runs 14 residues. Trimming at V came to 8 bases and at J to 1 base, leaving 2 bases not matched to a gene.

This clonotype was recorded only once. This chain's CDR3 is CASSGQDRGPYEQYF. The CDR3 nucleotides are TGTGCCAGCAGCGGCCAGGACAGGGGGCCCTACGAGCAGTACTTC. The chain couples TRBV7-2 to TRBJ2-7; 11 bases align to TRBD1. CDR3 length equals 15 residues. J lost 2 bases, V lost 5 bases, and 5 bases had no gene match. Per germline, CDR1 SGHTA and CDR2 FQGNSA.

Only a few counts were recorded for this clonotype. V usage is TRBV27 and J usage is TRBJ2-3, with TRBD2 matching 7 bases. CDR3 length: 16 amino acids. Germline V gene data show CDR1 as MNHEY and CDR2 as SMNVEV (reference sequence). With V trimmed by 6 bases and J by 4 bases, 13 bases remained unmatched. The CDR3 DNA reads TGTGCCAGCAGCCGTTGGGGACTACCTCTGTCAGATACGCAGTATTTT. It specifies CASSRWGLPLSDTQYF.

The chain couples TRBV3-1 to TRBJ1-5; D may be TRBD1 (6 bases). CDR1 is LGHDT, CDR2 YNNKEL, per germline (reference sequence). The V end was cut by 7 bases, the J end by 3 bases, with 10 bases between. This CDR3 comprises 13 residues. As DNA, the CDR3 is TGTGCCAGCACCCAGGGGCTCAATCAGCCCCAGCATTTT. It translates to CASTQGLNQPQHF.

In DNA form, the CDR3 reads TGTGCCAGCAGCCCAGAGGCGGGGCTCCAAGACCCATTACGTTCCTACGAGCAGTACTTC. This codes for CASSPEAGLQDPLRSYEQYF. This rearrangement joins TRBV3-1 to TRBJ2-7; weak D call: TRBD2 (6 bases). Germline assignment: CDR1 LGHDT and CDR2 YNNKEL (reference sequence). V lost 4 bases, J lost 1 base, and 29 bases lay in between. The CDR3 is 20 residues long.